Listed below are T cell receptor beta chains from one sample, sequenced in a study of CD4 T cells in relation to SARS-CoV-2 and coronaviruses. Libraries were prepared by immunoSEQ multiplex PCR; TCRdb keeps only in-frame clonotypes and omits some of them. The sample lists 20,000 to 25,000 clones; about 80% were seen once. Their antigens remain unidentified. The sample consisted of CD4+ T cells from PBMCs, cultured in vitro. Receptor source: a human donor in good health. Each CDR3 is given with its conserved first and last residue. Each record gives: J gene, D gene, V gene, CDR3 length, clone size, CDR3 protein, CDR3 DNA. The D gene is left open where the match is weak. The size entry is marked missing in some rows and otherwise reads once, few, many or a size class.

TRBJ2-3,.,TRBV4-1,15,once,CASSQATEATDTQYF,TGCGCCAGCAGCCAAGCAACGGAGGCAACAGATACGCAGTATTTT
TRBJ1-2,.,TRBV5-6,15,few,CASSPFAQGRYGYTF,TGTGCCAGCAGCCCTTTCGCACAAGGGAGGTATGGCTACACCTTC
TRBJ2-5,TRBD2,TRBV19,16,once,CASSKFSGRFQETQYF,TGTGCCAGTAGTAAATTTAGCGGGAGGTTCCAAGAGACCCAGTACTTC
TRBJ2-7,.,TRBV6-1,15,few,CASSDRSRTRYEQYF,TGTGCCAGCAGTGACCGTTCACGGACACGATACGAGCAGTACTTC
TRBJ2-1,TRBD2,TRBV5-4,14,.,CASTASGRITEQFF,TGTGCCAGCACGGCTAGCGGGAGAATAACTGAGCAGTTCTTC
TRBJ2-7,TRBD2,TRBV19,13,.,CASSRREGYEQYF,TGTGCCAGTAGTAGGCGGGAGGGGTACGAGCAGTACTTC
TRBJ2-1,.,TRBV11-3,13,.,CASSDRSYNEQFF,TGTGCCAGCAGCGACAGGTCCTACAATGAGCAGTTCTTC
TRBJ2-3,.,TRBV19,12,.,CASSIEEDTQYF,TGTGCCAGTAGTATTGAAGAGGATACGCAGTATTTT
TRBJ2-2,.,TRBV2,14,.,CASSVGWNTGELFF,TGTGCCAGCAGTGTCGGCTGGAACACCGGGGAGCTGTTTTTT
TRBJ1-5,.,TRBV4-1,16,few,CASSHGDRVGGQPQHF,TGCGCCAGCAGCCACGGGGACCGGGTGGGGGGTCAGCCCCAGCATTTT
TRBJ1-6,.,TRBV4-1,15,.,CASSQVEGKDSPLHF,TGCGCCAGCAGCCAAGTAGAGGGAAAGGATTCACCCCTCCACTTT
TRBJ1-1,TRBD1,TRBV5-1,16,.,CASSEGQGSITTEAFF,TGCGCCAGCAGTGAGGGACAGGGGAGTATTACGACTGAAGCTTTCTTT
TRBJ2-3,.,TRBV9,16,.,CASSVEGGPGTDTQYF,TGTGCCAGCAGCGTAGAGGGCGGCCCCGGCACAGATACGCAGTATTTT
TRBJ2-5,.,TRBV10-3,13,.,CAIRRDGQETQYF,TGTGCCATCAGACGGGACGGCCAAGAGACCCAGTACTTC
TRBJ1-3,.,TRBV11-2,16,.,CASSVGAWLPGNTIYF,TGTGCCAGCAGCGTGGGTGCCTGGCTTCCTGGAAACACCATATATTTT
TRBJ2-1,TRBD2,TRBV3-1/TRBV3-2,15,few,CASSQASGSWNEQFF,TGTGCCAGCAGCCAAGCTAGCGGGAGTTGGAATGAGCAGTTCTTC
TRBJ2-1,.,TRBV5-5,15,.,CASSLAAYSYNEQFF,TGTGCCAGCAGCTTGGCCGCTTACTCCTACAATGAGCAGTTCTTC
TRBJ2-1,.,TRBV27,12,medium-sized,CASSFRGVRQFF,TGTGCCAGCAGTTTCCGGGGAGTCCGGCAGTTCTTC
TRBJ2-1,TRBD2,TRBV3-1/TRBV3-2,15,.,CASSRSGLVNNEQFF,TGTGCCAGCAGCCGTTCGGGACTAGTGAACAATGAGCAGTTCTTC
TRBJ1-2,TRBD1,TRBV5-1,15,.,CASSLGSGGNYGYTF,TGCGCCAGCAGCTTGGGGTCAGGGGGCAACTATGGCTACACCTTC
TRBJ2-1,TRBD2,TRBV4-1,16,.,CASSQDIAGGFREQFF,TGCGCCAGCAGCCAAGATATAGCGGGAGGGTTCCGTGAGCAGTTCTTC
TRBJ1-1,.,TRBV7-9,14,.,CASSLHSMNTEAFF,TGTGCCAGCAGCTTACATTCCATGAACACTGAAGCTTTCTTT
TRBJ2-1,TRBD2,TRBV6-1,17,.,CASSEDLAGILDNEQFF,TGTGCCAGCAGTGAAGACCTAGCGGGGATCTTGGACAATGAGCAGTTCTTC
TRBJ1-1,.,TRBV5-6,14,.,CASSLRQLNTEAFF,TGTGCCAGCAGCTTAAGACAGTTGAACACTGAAGCTTTCTTT
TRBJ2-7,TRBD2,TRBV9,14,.,CASSVGGRESEQYF,TGTGCCAGCAGCGTGGGTGGGAGGGAAAGCGAGCAGTACTTC
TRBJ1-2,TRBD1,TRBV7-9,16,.,CASSLGGTGRSYGYTF,TGTGCCAGCAGCTTAGGGGGGACAGGGCGATCCTATGGCTACACCTTC
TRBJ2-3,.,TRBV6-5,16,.,CASSYERAVGTDTQYF,TGTGCCAGCAGTTACGAAAGAGCGGTAGGCACAGATACGCAGTATTTT
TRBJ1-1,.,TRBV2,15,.,CASSESAWGSTEAFF,TGTGCCAGCAGTGAATCAGCGTGGGGGAGCACTGAAGCTTTCTTT
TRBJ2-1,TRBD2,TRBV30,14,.,CAWDGIAGDNEQFF,TGTGCCTGGGATGGGATAGCGGGTGACAATGAGCAGTTCTTC
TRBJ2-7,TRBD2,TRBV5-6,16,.,CASSYDLPGGRYEQYF,TGTGCCAGCAGCTACGACTTACCGGGGGGTAGATACGAGCAGTACTTC
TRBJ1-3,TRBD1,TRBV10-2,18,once,CASTFFGTGTLSGNTIYF,TGCGCCAGCACTTTTTTTGGGACAGGGACGCTCTCTGGAAACACCATATATTTT
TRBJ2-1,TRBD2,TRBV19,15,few,CASRGGRGPYNEQFF,TGTGCCAGTAGAGGCGGGAGGGGTCCCTACAATGAGCAGTTCTTC